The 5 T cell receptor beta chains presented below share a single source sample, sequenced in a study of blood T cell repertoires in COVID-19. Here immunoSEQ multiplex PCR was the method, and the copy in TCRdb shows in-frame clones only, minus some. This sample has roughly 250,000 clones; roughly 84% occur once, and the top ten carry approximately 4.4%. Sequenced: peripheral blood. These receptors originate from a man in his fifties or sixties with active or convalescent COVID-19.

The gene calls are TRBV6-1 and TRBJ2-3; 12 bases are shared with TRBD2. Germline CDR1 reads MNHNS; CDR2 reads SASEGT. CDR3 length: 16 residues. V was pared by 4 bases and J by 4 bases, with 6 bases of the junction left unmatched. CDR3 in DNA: TGTGCCAGCAGTGGACCTAGCGGGGGGGGCCCAGATACGCAGTATTTT. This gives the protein CASSGPSGGGPDTQYF.

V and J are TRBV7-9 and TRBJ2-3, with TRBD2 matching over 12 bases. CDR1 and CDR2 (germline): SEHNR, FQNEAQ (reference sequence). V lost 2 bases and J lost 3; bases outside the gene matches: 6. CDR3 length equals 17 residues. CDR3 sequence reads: CASSLTVGLAGTDTQYF. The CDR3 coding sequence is TGTGCCAGCAGCTTAACCGTCGGACTAGCGGGGACAGATACGCAGTATTTT.

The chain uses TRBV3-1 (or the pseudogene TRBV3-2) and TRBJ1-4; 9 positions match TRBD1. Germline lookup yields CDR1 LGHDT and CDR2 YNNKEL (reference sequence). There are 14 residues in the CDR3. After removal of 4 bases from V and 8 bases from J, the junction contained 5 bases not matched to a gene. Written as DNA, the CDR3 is TGTGCCAGCAGCCCGGGACAGGGTAGGGAAAAACTGTTTTTT. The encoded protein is CASSPGQGREKLFF.

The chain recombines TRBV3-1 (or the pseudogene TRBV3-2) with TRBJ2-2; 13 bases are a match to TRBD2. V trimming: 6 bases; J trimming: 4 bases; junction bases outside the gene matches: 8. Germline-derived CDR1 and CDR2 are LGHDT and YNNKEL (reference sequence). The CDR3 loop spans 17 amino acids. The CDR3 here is CASRRLAGGSGTGELFF. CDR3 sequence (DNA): TGTGCCAGCAGACGACTAGCGGGGGGCTCGGGCACCGGGGAGCTGTTTTTT.

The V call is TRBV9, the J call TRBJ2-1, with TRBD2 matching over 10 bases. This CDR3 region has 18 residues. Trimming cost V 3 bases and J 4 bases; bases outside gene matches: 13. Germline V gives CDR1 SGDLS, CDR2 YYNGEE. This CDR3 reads CASSANPAQRGGYNEQFF. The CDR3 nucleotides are TGTGCCAGCAGCGCCAACCCCGCTCAGCGGGGGGGTTACAATGAGCAGTTCTTC.